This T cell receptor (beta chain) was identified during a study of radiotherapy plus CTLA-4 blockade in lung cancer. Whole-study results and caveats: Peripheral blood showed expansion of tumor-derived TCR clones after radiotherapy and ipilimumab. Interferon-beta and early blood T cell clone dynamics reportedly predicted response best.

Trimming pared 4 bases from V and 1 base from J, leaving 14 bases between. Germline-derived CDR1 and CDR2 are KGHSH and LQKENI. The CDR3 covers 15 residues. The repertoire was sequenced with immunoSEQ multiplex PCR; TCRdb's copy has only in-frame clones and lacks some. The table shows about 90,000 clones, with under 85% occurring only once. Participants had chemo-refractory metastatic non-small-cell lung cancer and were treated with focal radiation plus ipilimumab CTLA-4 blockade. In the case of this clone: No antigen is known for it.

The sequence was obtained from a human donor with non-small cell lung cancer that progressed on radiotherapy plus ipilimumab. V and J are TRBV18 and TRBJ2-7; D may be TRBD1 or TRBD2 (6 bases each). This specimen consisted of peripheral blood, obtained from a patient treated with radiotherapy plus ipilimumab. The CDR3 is CASSLGQGGSYEQYF. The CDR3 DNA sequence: TGTGCCAGCTCACTAGGACAAGGGGGGTCCTACGAGCAGTACTTC.